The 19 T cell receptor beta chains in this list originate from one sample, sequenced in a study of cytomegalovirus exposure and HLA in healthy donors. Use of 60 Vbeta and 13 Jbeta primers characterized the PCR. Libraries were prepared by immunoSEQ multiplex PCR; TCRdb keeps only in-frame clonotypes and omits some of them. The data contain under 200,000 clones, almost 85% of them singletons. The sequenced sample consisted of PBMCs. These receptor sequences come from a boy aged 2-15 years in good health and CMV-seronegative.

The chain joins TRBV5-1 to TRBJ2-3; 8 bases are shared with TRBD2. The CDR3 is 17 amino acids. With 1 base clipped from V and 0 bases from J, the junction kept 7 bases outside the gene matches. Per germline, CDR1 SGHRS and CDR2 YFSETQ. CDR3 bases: TGCGCCAGCAGCTTGCCGGCTAGCGGGCTGAGCACAGATACGCAGTATTTT. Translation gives CASSLPASGLSTDTQYF. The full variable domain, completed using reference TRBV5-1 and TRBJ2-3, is KAGVTQTPRYLIKTRGQQVTLSCSPISGHRSVSWYQQTPGQGLQFLFEYFSETQRNKGNFPGRFSGRQFSNSRSEMNVSTLELGDSALYLCASSLPASGLSTDTQYFGPGTRLTVL.

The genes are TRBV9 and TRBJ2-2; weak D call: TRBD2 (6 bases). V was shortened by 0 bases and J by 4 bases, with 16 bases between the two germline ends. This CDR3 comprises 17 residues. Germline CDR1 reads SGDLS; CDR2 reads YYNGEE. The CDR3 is CASSVGTTALVTGELFF. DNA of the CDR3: TGTGCCAGCAGCGTAGGGACTACCGCGTTGGTCACCGGGGAGCTGTTTTTT.

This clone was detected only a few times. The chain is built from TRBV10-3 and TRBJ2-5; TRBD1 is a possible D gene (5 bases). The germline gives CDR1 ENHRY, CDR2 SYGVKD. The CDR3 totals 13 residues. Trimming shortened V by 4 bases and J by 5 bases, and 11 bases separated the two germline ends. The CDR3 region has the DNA TGTGCCATCAGTGTTACGTCAGGGGAGACCCAGTACTTC. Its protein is CAISVTSGETQYF.

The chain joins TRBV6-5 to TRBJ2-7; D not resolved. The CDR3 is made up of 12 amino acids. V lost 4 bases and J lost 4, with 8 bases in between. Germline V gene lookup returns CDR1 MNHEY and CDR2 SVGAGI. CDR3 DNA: TGTGCCAGCAGTTTGTCGGGTTACGAGCAGTACTTC. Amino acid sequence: CASSLSGYEQYF.

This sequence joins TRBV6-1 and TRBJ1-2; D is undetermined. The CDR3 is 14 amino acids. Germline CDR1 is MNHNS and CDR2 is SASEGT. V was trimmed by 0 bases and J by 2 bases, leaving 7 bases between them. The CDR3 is CASSEAPGNYGYTF. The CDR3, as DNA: TGTGCCAGCAGTGAAGCGCCCGGGAACTATGGCTACACCTTC.

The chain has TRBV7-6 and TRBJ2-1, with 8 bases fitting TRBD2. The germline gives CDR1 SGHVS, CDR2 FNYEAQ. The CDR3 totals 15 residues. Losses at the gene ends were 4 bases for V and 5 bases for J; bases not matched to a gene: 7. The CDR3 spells CASSSQRESNNEQFF. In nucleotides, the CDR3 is TGTGCCAGCAGCTCCCAGCGGGAGTCGAACAATGAGCAGTTCTTC.

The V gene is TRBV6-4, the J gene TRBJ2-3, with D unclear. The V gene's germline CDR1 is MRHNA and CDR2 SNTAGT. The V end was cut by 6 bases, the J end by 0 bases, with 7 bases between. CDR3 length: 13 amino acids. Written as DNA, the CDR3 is TGTGCCAGCAGAACGACTAGCACAGATACGCAGTATTTT. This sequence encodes CASRTTSTDTQYF.

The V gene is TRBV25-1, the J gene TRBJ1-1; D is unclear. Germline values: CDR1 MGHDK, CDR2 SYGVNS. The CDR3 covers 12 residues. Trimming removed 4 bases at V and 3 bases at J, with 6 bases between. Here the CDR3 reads CASSGQYTEAFF. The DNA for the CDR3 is TGTGCCAGCAGTGGTCAGTACACTGAAGCTTTCTTT.

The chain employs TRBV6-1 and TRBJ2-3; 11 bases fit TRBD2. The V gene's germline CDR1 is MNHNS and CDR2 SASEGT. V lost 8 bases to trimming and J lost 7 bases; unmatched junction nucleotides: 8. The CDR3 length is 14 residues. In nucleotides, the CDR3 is TGTGCCAGCTCTAGCGGGAGGTTCGGGAATACGCAGTATTTT. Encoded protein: CASSSGRFGNTQYF.

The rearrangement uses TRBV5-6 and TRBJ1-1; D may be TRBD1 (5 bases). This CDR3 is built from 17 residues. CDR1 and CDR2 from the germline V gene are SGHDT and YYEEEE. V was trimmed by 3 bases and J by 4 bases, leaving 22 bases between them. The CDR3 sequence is CASSSLEVWGEVTEAFF. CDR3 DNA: TGTGCCAGCAGCTCCCTAGAGGTGTGGGGGGAGGTCACTGAAGCTTTCTTT.

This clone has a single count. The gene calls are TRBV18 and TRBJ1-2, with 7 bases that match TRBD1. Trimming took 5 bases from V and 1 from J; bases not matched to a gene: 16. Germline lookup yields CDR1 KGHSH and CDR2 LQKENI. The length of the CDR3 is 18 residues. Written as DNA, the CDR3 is TGTGCCAGCTCATCCGGACAGGCAGGATTTCCTATTAACTATGGCTACACCTTC. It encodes CASSSGQAGFPINYGYTF. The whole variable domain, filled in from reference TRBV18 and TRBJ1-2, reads NAGVMQNPRHLVRRRGQEARLRCSPMKGHSHVYWYRQLPEEGLKFMVYLQKENIIDESGMPKERFSAEFPKEGPSILRIQQVVRGDSAAYFCASSSGQAGFPINYGYTFGSGTRLTVV.

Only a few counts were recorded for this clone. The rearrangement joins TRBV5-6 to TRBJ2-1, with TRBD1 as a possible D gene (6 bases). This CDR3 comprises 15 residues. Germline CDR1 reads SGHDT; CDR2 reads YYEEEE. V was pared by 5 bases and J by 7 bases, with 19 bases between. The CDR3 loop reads CASSSTGFRVNEQFF. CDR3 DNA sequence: TGTGCCAGCAGTTCCACAGGGTTCAGGGTAAATGAGCAGTTCTTC. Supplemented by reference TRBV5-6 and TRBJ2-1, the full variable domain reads DAGVTQSPTHLIKTRGQQVTLRCSPKSGHDTVSWYQQALGQGPQFIFQYYEEEERQRGNFPDRFSGHQFPNYSSELNVNALLLGDSALYLCASSSTGFRVNEQFFGPGTRLTVL.

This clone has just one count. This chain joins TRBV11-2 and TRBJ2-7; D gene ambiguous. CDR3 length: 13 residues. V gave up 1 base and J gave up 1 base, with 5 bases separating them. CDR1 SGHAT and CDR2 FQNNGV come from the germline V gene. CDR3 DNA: TGTGCCAGCAGCTTAGGTCCTTCCTACGAGCAGTACTTC. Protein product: CASSLGPSYEQYF.

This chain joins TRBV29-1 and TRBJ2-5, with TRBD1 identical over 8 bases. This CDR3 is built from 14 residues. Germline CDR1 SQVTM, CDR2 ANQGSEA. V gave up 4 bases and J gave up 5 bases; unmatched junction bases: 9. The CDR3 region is CSVGLGGQEETQYF. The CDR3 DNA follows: TGCAGCGTTGGCCTTGGGGGACAGGAGGAGACCCAGTACTTC.

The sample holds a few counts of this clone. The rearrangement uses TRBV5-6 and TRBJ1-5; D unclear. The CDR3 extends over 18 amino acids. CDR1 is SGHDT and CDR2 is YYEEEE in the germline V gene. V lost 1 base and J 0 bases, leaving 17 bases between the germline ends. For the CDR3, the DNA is TGTGCCAGCAGCTTGAGGGCAGGAGGATCGACTAGCAATCAGCCCCAGCATTTT. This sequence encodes CASSLRAGGSTSNQPQHF.

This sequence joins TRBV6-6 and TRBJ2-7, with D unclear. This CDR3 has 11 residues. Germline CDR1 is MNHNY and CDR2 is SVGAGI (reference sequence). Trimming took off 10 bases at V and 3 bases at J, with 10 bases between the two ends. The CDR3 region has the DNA TGTGCCATCACCTTCTACTACGAGCAGTACTTC. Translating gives CAITFYYEQYF.

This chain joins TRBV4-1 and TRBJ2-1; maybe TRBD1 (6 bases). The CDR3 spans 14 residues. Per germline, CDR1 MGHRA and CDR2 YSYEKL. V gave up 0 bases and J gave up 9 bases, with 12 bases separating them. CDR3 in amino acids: CASSQERGIGEQFF. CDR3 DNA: TGCGCCAGCAGCCAAGAGAGGGGGATAGGTGAGCAGTTCTTC.

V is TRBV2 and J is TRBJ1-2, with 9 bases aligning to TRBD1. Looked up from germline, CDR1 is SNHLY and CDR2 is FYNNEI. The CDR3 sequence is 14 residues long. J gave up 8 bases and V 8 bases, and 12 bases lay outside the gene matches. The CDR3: CASAWGDREDGYTF. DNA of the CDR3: TGTGCCAGCGCTTGGGGGGACAGGGAAGACGGCTACACCTTC.

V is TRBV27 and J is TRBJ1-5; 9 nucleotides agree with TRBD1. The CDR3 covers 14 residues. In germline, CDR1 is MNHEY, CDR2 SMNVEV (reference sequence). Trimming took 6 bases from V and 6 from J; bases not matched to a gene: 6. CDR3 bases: TGTGCCAGCAGCCGCACAGGGGGCAGTCAGCCCCAGCATTTT. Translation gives CASSRTGGSQPQHF.